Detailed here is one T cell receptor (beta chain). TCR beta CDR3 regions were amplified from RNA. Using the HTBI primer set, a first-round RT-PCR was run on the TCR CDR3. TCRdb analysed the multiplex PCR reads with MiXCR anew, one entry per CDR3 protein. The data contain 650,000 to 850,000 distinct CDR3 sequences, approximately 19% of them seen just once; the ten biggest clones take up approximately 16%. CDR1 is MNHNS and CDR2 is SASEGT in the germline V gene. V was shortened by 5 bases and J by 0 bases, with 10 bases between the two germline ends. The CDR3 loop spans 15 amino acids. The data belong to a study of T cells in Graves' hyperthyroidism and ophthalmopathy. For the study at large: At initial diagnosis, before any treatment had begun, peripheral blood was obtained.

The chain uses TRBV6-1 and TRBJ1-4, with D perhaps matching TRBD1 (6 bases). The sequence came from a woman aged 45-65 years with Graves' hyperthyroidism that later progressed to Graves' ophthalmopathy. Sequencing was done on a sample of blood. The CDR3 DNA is TGTGCCAGCAGTCAGACAGGTGCAACTAATGAAAAACTGTTTTTT. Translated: CASSQTGATNEKLFF.